Sequencing of this T cell receptor beta chain was carried out in a study of shared clonotypes between healthy human individuals. Sequenced by immunoSEQ multiplex PCR; TCRdb stores in-frame clones only, minus some. The table includes roughly 500,000 clones, 79% detected once. The germline CDR1 and CDR2 sequences are SGHNT and YENEEA. The V end lost 2 bases, the J end lost 0 bases, and 4 bases lay between the germline ends. There are 13 residues in the CDR3. This clone has more than one count but fewer than ten. The sequenced sample was PBMCs. The chain employs TRBV11-3 and TRBJ1-1, with D uncertain. This clonotype was obtained from a woman aged 40 to 50 in good health. Some clones in this sample may be carry-over from other donors' samples. The CDR3 loop reads CASSLFLNTEAFF. CDR3 DNA sequence: TGTGCCAGCAGCTTATTTTTGAACACTGAAGCTTTCTTT.